This T cell receptor beta chain is drawn from a study of blood T cell repertoires in COVID-19. Study details: Material from acute and convalescent COVID-19 was sourced from the United States, Italy and Spain. T cells, B-cell-depleted T cells, or PBMCs supplied cDNA or gDNA.

In the original processing: Estimation of nucleated cell counts was performed using reference gene primer amplification. Measured with immunoSEQ multiplex PCR; TCRdb has only the in-frame clones, and not every one. The V and J calls and clone size come from that table; D and trimming were worked out from the DNA. The sample contains 650,000 to 800,000 clones, 75% to 90% of which appear only once. Germline assignment: CDR1 SGHNT and CDR2 YYREEE (reference sequence). V gave up 4 bases and J gave up 5 bases; unmatched junction bases: 4. The CDR3 has 14 residues. This rearrangement joins TRBV5-4 to TRBJ2-5; 11 nucleotides agree with TRBD2. Material for sequencing was peripheral blood. This clonotype was obtained from a woman aged 18-35 years with acute or convalescent COVID-19. The CDR3 protein is CASSRSGGAETQYF. As DNA, the CDR3 is TGTGCCAGCAGCCGTAGCGGGGGGGCGGAGACCCAGTACTTC.